Reported below is one T cell receptor beta chain. The target antigen is unknown. Treatment: 19 received Ad26.COV2.S at low or high dose, single or two shots; several received placebo; per-sample allocation not given. Specimens were obtained on day 63 following the first vaccine or placebo injection. This CDR3 is built from 16 residues. Unmatched junction bases numbered 4, after V lost 5 bases and J lost 0 bases. In germline, CDR1 is LNHDA, CDR2 SQIVND (reference sequence). These data come from a study of Ad26.COV2.S vaccination and SARS-CoV-2 variants. Overall study results and limits: Non-spike TCR breadth showed similarity between vaccine and placebo recipients.

Profiling relied on immunoSEQ multiplex PCR, and the TCRdb table lists in-frame clones only, not all of them. The table records a few hundred thousand clones, roughly 90% of them present only once. This sample comprised peripheral blood, obtained in a trial of Ad26.COV2.S vaccine versus placebo. The gene calls are TRBV19 and TRBJ2-1; 10 bases line up with TRBD2. The clonotype was recovered from a person aged 18-65 years who received the Ad26.COV2.S COVID-19 vaccine or a placebo. CDR3 DNA: TGTGCCAGTAGTTCCTCTAGCGGGGGCTCCTACAATGAGCAGTTCTTC. This codes for CASSSSSGGSYNEQFF. Variable domain in full (rest from reference TRBV19 and TRBJ2-1): DGGITQSPKYLFRKEGQNVTLSCEQNLNHDAMYWYRQDPGQGLRLIYYSQIVNDFQKGDIAEGYSVSREKKESFPLTVTSAQKNPTAFYLCASSSSSGGSYNEQFFGPGTRLTVL.